This TCR beta chain derives from a study of shared clonotypes between healthy human individuals. Deep-level assay runs were performed. The genomic DNA of each subset was split evenly across several immunoSEQ plates. For unsorted PBMC, 300 to 350 ng DNA per replicate equaled tens of thousands of T cell genomes. The sequenced material, unsorted PBMC DNA, was run on ten immunoSEQ deep assay plates. Repertoires were generated with immunoSEQ multiplex PCR, while TCRdb's copy carries only in-frame clones and drops some. The table lists about 490,000 clones, almost 80% of them singletons, with around 12% in the top ten. The CDR3 is 13 amino acids. The ends were cut back, 6 bases at V and 2 bases at J, with 10 bases in the middle. The V gene's germline CDR1 is SNHLY and CDR2 FYNNEI.

The chain links TRBV2 to TRBJ2-5, with D possibly being TRBD2 (5 bases). The source of this sequence is a woman between 35 and 50 years old in good health. Some clones in this sample may be carry-over from other donors' samples. The sequenced material came from PBMCs. The CDR3 region has the DNA TGTGCCAGCAGCTCGGACTTGCAAGAGACCCAGTACTTC. Amino acid sequence: CASSSDLQETQYF.